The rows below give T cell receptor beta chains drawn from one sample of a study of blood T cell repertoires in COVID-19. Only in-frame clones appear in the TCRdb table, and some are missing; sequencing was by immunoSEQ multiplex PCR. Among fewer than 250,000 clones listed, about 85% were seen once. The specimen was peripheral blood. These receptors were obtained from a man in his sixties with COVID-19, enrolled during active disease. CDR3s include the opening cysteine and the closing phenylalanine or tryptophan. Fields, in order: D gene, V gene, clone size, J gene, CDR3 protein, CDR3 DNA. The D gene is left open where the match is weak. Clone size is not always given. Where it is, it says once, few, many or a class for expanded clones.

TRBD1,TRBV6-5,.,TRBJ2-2,CASSLDRARTGELFF,TGTGCCAGCAGCCTCGACAGGGCTCGAACCGGGGAGCTGTTTTTT
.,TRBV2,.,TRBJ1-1,CASSGQDTEAFF,TGTGCCAGCAGTGGACAGGACACTGAAGCTTTCTTT
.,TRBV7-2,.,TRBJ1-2,CASSPLTRVGGYTF,TGTGCCAGCAGCCCTCTTACTAGGGTGGGAGGCTACACCTTC
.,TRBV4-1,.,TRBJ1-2,CASSQDLSGSSYGYTF,TGCGCCAGCAGCCAAGATTTATCCGGGAGTAGCTATGGCTACACCTTC
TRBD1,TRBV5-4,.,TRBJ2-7,CASSSFGAGGFYEQYF,TGTGCCAGCAGCTCGTTTGGCGCAGGGGGCTTCTACGAGCAGTACTTC
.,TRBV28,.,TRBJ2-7,CASSSGIIEQYF,TGTGCCAGCTCTTCGGGGATAATCGAGCAGTACTTC
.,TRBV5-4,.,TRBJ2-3,CASSFGLALTDTQYF,TGTGCCAGCAGCTTTGGGCTAGCGCTCACAGATACGCAGTATTTT
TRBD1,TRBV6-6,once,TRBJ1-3,CASSGGQRNTIYF,TGTGCCAGCAGTGGGGGACAGAGAAACACCATATATTTT
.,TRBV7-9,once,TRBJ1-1,CASSPKGVVTEAFF,TGTGCCAGCAGCCCCAAAGGGGTGGTTACTGAAGCTTTCTTT
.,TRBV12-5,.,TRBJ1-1,CASLTELPGTRAFF,TGTGCTAGTTTAACCGAACTCCCCGGGACTAGAGCTTTCTTT
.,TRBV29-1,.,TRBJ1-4,CSVLNEKLFF,TGCAGCGTTCTGAATGAAAAACTGTTTTTT
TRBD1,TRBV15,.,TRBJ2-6,CATSRRGRGANVLTF,TGTGCCACCAGCAGAAGGGGGCGAGGGGCCAACGTCCTGACTTTC
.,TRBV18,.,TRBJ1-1,CASSPRQGRAEAFF,TGTGCCAGCTCACCGCGCCAGGGGAGGGCTGAAGCTTTCTTT
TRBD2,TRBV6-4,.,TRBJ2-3,CASSDGTSGTDTQYF,TGTGCCAGCAGTGACGGGACTAGCGGCACAGATACGCAGTATTTT
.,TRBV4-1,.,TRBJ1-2,CASSPFDSLPYTF,TGCGCCAGCAGCCCATTCGACTCCTTGCCCTACACCTTC
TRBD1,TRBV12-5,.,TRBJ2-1,CASGLITGGNEQFF,TGTGCTAGTGGCCTAATTACAGGGGGCAATGAGCAGTTCTTC
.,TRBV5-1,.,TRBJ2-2,CASSGQNTGELFF,TGCGCCAGCAGTGGACAGAACACCGGGGAGCTGTTTTTT
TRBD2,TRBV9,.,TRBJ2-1,CASSLGRGSYNEQFF,TGTGCCAGCAGCTTGGGGAGGGGCTCCTACAATGAGCAGTTCTTC
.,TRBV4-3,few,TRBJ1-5,CASSQDWTVNQPQHF,TGCGCCAGCAGCCAAGATTGGACAGTCAATCAGCCCCAGCATTTT
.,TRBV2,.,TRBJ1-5,CASSETASNQPQHF,TGTGCCAGCAGTGAAACAGCTAGCAATCAGCCCCAGCATTTT
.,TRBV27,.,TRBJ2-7,CASSLSLPAYEQYF,TGTGCCAGCAGTTTAAGCTTGCCTGCGTACGAGCAGTACTTC
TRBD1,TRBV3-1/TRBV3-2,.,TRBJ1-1,CASKEQGAISDTEAFF,TGTGCCAGCAAGGAACAGGGGGCTATCTCGGACACTGAAGCTTTCTTT
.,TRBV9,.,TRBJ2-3,CASSVRGDTQYF,TGTGCCAGCAGCGTTAGGGGAGATACGCAGTATTTT
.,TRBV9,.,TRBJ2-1,CASSVDYEQFF,TGTGCCAGCAGCGTAGACTATGAGCAGTTCTTC
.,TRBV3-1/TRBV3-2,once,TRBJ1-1,CASSAFPGATEAFF,TGTGCCAGCAGCGCCTTCCCTGGGGCCACTGAAGCTTTCTTT
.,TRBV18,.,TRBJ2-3,CASSPGYSGTDTQYF,TGTGCCAGCTCACCGGGCTACTCAGGCACAGATACGCAGTATTTT
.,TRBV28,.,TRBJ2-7,CASSPPGYEQYF,TGTGCCAGCAGTCCCCCGGGGTACGAGCAGTACTTC
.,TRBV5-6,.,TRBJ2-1,CASGSFYEQFF,TGTGCCAGCGGCTCTTTCTATGAGCAGTTCTTC
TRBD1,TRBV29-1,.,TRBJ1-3,CSVAPGQGNTIYF,TGCAGCGTCGCACCGGGACAGGGAAACACCATATATTTT
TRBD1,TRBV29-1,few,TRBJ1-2,CSVGPGGLYGYTF,TGCAGCGTGGGACCAGGGGGATTGTATGGCTACACCTTC
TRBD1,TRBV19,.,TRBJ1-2,CASSPLLDRVGYGYTF,TGTGCCAGTAGTCCTCTCTTGGACAGGGTTGGCTATGGCTACACCTTC
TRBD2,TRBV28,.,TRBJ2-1,CASRGLAAGSYNEQFF,TGTGCCAGCAGAGGACTAGCGGCAGGATCCTACAATGAGCAGTTCTTC
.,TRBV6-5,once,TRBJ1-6,CASSYSGGGSPLHF,TGTGCCAGCAGTTACTCGGGAGGCGGTTCACCCCTCCACTTT
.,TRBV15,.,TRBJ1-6,CATSRDTRSPLHF,TGTGCCACCAGCAGAGATACGAGATCACCCCTCCACTTT
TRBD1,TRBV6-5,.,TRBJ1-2,CASSYRGQGYGYTF,TGTGCCAGCAGTTACCGGGGACAGGGGTATGGCTACACCTTC
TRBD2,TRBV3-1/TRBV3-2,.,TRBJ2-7,CASSQDRGLAGSYEQYF,TGTGCCAGCAGCCAAGATCGCGGGCTAGCGGGAAGCTACGAGCAGTACTTC
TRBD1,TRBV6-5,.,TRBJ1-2,CASSLRTGAACTF,TGTGCCAGCAGTCTTAGGACAGGGGCCGCTTGCACCTTC
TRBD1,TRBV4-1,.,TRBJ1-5,CASSQDPTGVGQPQHF,TGCGCCAGCAGCCAAGATCCCACAGGGGTGGGTCAGCCCCAGCATTTT